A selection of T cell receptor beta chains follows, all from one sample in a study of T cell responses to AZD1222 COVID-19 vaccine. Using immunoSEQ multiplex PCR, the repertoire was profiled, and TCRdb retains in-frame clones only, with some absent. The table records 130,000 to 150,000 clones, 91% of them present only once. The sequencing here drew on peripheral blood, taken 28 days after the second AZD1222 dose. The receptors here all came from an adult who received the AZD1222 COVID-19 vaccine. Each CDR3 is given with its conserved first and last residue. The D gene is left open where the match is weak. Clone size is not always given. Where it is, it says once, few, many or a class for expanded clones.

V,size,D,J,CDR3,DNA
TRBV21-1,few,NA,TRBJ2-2,CASYGQGGCRTGELFF,TGTGCCAGCTACGGACAGGGAGGCTGTCGCACCGGGGAGCTGTTTTTT
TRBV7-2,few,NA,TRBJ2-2,CASSLAPGVGELFF,TGTGCCAGCAGCTTAGCGCCGGGGGTCGGGGAGCTGTTTTTT
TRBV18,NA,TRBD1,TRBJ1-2,CASFNMGQPYGYTF,TGTGCCAGCTTTAATATGGGACAGCCCTATGGCTACACCTTC
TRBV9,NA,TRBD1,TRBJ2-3,CASSVEAGDRTQYF,TGTGCCAGCAGCGTAGAGGCTGGGGACAGAACGCAGTATTTT
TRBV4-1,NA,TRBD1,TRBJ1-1,CASSQYLGGTGPMNTEAFF,TGCGCCAGCAGCCAATACTTAGGCGGGACAGGGCCCATGAACACTGAAGCTTTCTTT
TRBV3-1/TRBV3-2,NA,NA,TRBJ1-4,CASSPIGTVNEKLFF,TGTGCCAGCAGCCCGATAGGGACGGTTAATGAAAAACTGTTTTTT
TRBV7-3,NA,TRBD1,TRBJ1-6,CASSLNSGQGTNSPLHF,TGTGCCAGCAGCTTAAATTCGGGACAGGGGACTAATTCACCCCTCCACTTT
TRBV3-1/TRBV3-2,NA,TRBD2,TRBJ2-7,CASSQKFSGMGDEQYF,TGTGCCAGCAGCCAAAAGTTTAGCGGGATGGGCGACGAGCAGTACTTC
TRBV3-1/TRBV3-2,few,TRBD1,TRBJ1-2,CASRPDRGIGGYTF,TGTGCCAGCAGACCGGACAGGGGTATAGGTGGCTACACCTTC
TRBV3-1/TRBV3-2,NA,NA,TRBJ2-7,CASSQDSGAGSAHEQYF,TGTGCCAGCAGCCAAGATTCCGGGGCGGGAAGCGCCCACGAGCAGTACTTC
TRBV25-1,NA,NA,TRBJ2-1,CASSEERFGAGEQFF,TGTGCCAGCAGTGAAGAGAGGTTTGGGGCCGGGGAGCAGTTCTTC
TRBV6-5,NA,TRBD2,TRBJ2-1,CASSYSPGRFRNEQFF,TGTGCCAGCAGTTACTCGCCCGGGAGGTTTAGGAATGAGCAGTTCTTC
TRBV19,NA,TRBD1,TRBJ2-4,CASSMTGGQNIQYF,TGTGCCAGTAGTATGACAGGGGGCCAAAACATTCAGTACTTC
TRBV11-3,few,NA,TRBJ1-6,CASSLDPSSPLHF,TGTGCCAGCAGCTTAGATCCAAGTTCACCCCTCCACTTT
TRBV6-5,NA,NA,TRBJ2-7,CASSFAFEQYF,TGTGCCAGCAGTTTCGCATTTGAGCAGTACTTC
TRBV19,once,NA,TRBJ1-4,CASSFGATNEKLFF,TGTGCCAGTAGTTTCGGGGCAACTAATGAAAAACTGTTTTTT
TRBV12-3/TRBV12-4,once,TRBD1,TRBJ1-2,CASSWDSSYGYTF,TGTGCCAGCAGTTGGGACAGTAGCTATGGCTACACCTTC
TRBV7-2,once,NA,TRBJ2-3,CASSSLLRGRADTQYF,TGTGCCAGCAGCTCCCTCTTGAGGGGCAGGGCAGATACGCAGTATTTT
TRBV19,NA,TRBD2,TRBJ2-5,CASSTHASGQETQYF,TGTGCCAGTAGTACCCATGCTAGCGGCCAAGAGACCCAGTACTTC
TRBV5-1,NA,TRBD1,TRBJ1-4,CASSMTPGQGAKLFF,TGCGCCAGCAGCATGACCCCCGGACAGGGGGCAAAACTGTTTTTT
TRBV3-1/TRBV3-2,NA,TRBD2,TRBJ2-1,CASSQEVPGTSGRAYEQFF,TGTGCCAGCAGCCAAGAAGTACCCGGGACTAGCGGGAGGGCCTATGAGCAGTTCTTC
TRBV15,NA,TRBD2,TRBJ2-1,CATSRETRGWDEQFF,TGTGCCACCAGCAGAGAAACGCGGGGGTGGGATGAGCAGTTCTTC
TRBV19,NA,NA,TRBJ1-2,CATNYHRTGHNGYTF,TGTGCCACCAACTACCATAGGACGGGCCATAACGGCTACACCTTC
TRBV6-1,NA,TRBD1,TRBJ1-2,CASSDPRRGGAIYGYTF,TGTGCCAGCAGTGACCCACGTCGAGGGGGCGCGATATATGGCTACACCTTC
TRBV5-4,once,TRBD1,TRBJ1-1,CASSRDRGTEAFF,TGTGCCAGCAGCCGGGACAGGGGCACTGAAGCTTTCTTT
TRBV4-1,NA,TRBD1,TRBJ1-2,CASSLLGGPDYGYTF,TGCGCCAGCAGCTTGTTAGGGGGCCCGGACTATGGCTACACCTTC
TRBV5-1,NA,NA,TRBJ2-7,CASSLGPGNEQYF,TGCGCCAGCAGCTTGGGGCCGGGAAACGAGCAGTACTTC
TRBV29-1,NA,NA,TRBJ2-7,CSVGRATELEQYF,TGCAGCGTTGGAAGGGCTACGGAATTGGAGCAGTACTTC
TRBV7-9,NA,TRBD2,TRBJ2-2,CASSLQRPSGGATGELFF,TGTGCCAGCAGCTTACAGAGGCCGAGCGGGGGTGCCACCGGGGAGCTGTTTTTT
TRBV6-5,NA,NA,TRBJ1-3,CASSWDITTYF,TGTGCCAGCAGTTGGGATATCACGACTTATTTT
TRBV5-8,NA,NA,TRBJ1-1,CASRRQLLNTEAFF,TGTGCCAGCAGAAGACAGCTTCTGAACACTGAAGCTTTCTTT
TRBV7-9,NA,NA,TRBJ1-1,CASSFLGGNTEAFF,TGTGCCAGCAGCTTCCTTGGGGGGAACACTGAAGCTTTCTTT
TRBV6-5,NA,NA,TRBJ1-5,CASTRGGEGNQPQHF,TGTGCCAGCACTCGCGGGGGCGAGGGCAATCAGCCCCAGCATTTT
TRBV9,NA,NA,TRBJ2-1,CASSVHRDIQREQFF,TGTGCCAGCAGCGTTCACAGGGATATACAAAGGGAGCAGTTCTTC
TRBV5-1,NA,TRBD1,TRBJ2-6,CASSLDRGSGSGANVLTF,TGCGCCAGCAGCTTGGACAGGGGATCGGGCTCTGGGGCCAACGTCCTGACTTTC